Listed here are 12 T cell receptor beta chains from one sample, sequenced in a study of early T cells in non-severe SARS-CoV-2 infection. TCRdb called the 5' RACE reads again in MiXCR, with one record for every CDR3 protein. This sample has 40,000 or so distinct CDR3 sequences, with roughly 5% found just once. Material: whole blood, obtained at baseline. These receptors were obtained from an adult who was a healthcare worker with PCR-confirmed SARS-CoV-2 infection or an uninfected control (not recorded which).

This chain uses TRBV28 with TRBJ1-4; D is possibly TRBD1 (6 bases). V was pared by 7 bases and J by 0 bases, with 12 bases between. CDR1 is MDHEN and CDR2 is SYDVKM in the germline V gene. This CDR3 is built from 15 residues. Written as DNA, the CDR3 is TGTGCCAGCACAAAGACAGGAGCAACTAATGAAAAACTGTTTTTT. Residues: CASTKTGATNEKLFF. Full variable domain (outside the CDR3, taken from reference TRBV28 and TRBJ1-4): DVKVTQSSRYLVKRTGEKVFLECVQDMDHENMFWYRQDPGLGLRLIYFSYDVKMKEKGDIPEGYSVSREKKERFSLILESASTNQTSMYLCASTKTGATNEKLFFGSGTQLSVL.

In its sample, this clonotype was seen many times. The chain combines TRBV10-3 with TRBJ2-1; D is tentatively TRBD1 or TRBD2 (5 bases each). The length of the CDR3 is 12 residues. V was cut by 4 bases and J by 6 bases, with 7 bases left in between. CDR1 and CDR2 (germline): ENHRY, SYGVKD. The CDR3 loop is CAISGDPNEQFF. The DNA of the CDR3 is TGTGCCATCAGTGGGGACCCCAATGAGCAGTTCTTC.

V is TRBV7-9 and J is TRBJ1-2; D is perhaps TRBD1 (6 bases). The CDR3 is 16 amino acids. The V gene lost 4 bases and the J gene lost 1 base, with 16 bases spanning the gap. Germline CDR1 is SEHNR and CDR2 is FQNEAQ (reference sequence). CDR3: CASSSGGQSFNYGYTF. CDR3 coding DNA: TGTGCCAGCAGCTCTGGCGGACAGTCGTTTAACTATGGCTACACCTTC.

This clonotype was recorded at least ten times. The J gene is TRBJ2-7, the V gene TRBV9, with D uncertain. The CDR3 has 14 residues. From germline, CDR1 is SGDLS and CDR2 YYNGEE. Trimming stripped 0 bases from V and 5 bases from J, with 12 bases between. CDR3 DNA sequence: TGTGCCAGCAGCGTAGGGAGACGGTTCCACGAGCAGTACTTC. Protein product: CASSVGRRFHEQYF.

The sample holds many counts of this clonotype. CDR3 amino acids: CASSPRTADSTEQYV. CDR3 in DNA: TGTGCCAGCTCACCTCGTACTGCTGACTCAACCGAGCAGTACGTC. The chain is built from TRBV18 and TRBJ2-7, with no clear D. The V gene's germline CDR1 is KGHSH and CDR2 LQKENI. The CDR3 covers 15 residues. Trimming left V 3 bases short and J 6 bases short, with 18 bases between.

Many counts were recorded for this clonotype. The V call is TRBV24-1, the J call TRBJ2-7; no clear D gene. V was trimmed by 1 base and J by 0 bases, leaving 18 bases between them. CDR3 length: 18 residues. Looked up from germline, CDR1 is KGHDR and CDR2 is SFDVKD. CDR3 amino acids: CATSDFGTSLVNSYEQYV. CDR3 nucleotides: TGTGCCACCAGTGATTTCGGCACTTCTTTAGTGAACTCCTACGAGCAGTACGTC.

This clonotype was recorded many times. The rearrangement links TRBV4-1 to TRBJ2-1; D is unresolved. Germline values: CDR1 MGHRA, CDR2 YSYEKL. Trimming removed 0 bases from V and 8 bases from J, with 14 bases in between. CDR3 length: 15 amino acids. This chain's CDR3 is CASSQEVGLGDEQFF. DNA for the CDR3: TGCGCCAGCAGCCAAGAGGTCGGCCTGGGCGATGAGCAGTTCTTC.

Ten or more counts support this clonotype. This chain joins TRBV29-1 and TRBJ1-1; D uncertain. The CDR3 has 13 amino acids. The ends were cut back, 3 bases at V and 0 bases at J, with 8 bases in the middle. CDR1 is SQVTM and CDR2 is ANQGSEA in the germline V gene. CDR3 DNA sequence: TGCAGCGTTGAGATTATTGTGAACACTGAAGCTTTCTTT. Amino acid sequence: CSVEIIVNTEAFF.

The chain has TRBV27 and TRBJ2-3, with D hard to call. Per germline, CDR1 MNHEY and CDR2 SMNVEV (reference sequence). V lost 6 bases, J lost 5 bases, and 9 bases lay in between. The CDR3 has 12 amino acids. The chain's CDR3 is CASRTNLDTQYF. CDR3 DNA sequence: TGTGCCAGCAGAACCAACCTAGATACGCAGTATTTT.

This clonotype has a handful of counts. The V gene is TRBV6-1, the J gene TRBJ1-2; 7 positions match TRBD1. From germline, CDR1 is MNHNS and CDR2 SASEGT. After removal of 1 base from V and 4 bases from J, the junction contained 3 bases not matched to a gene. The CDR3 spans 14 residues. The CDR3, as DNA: TGTGCCAGCAGTGAAGGTACAGGGGCCTATGGCTACACCTTC. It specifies CASSEGTGAYGYTF.

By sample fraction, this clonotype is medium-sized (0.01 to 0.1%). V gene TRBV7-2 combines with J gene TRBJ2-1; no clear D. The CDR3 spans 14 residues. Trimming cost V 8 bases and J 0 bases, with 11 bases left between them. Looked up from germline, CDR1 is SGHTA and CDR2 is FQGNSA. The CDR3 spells CASALGRSYNEQFF. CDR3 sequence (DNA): TGTGCCAGCGCCCTCGGGCGCTCCTACAATGAGCAGTTCTTC.

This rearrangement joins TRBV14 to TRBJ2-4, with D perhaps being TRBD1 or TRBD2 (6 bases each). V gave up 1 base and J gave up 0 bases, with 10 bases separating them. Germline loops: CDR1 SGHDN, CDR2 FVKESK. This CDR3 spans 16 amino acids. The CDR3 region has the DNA TGTGCCAGCAGCCAAGTCCGGGGGCTAGCCAAAAACATTCAGTACTTC. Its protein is CASSQVRGLAKNIQYF.